The 25 T cell receptor beta chains below come from one sample, sequenced in a study of shared clonotypes between healthy human individuals. Repertoires were generated with immunoSEQ multiplex PCR, while TCRdb's copy carries only in-frame clones and drops some. The sample consists of about 2.1 million clones, 93% of them appearing once. Naive CD8 cells comprised CD45RO-negative, CCR7-positively selected cells, excluding terminally differentiated effector memory CD45RA+ cells. Sequencing used naive CD8+ T cells from PBMCs. All receptors derive from a man between 18 and 35 years old in good health. Some clones in this sample may be carry-over from other donors' samples.

The CDR3, as DNA: TGTGCCAGCAACACAGATACGCAGTATTTT. Protein: CASNTDTQYF. The chain has TRBV6-5 and TRBJ2-3, with D unclear. Germline V gene sequence: CDR1 MNHEY, CDR2 SVGAGI. V lost 7 bases to trimming and J lost 2 bases, with 1 base between them. The CDR3 runs to 10 residues.

The rearrangement uses TRBV10-2 and TRBJ2-7, with D possibly TRBD2 on 6 matching bases. Trimming cost V 10 bases and J 3 bases, with 7 bases left between them. The CDR3 runs to 10 residues. Germline lookup yields CDR1 WSHSY and CDR2 SAAADI. In DNA, the CDR3 is TGCGCCACCGGGAGCTACGAGCAGTACTTC. Amino acid sequence: CATGSYEQYF.

V gene TRBV2 combines with J gene TRBJ2-7, with 10 bases lining up with TRBD1. The CDR3 length is 13 residues. CDR1 is SNHLY and CDR2 is FYNNEI in the germline V gene. With 7 bases clipped from V and 4 bases from J, the junction kept 4 bases outside the gene matches. CDR3 nucleotide sequence: TGTGCCAGCACCGGACAGGGGGAGTACGAGCAGTACTTC. As protein: CASTGQGEYEQYF.

This chain uses TRBV7-9 with TRBJ2-1; 10 positions match TRBD2. CDR1 and CDR2 from the germline V gene are SEHNR and FQNEAQ (reference sequence). The trim removed 11 bases at V and 8 bases at J, leaving 12 bases unmatched. The CDR3 has 14 residues. DNA of the CDR3: TGTGCCGGTTCGGGTAGCGGGAGGTTGGATGAGCAGTTCTTC. Its translation is CAGSGSGRLDEQFF.

This clone was counted between two and nine times. The same CDR3 arises from other DNA sequences in this sample as well. The V gene is TRBV28, the J gene TRBJ1-1, with TRBD1 matching 10 bases. The CDR3 is made up of 15 amino acids. The germline V gene encodes CDR1 MDHEN and CDR2 SYDVKM. The trim removed 5 bases at V and 1 base at J, leaving 4 bases unmatched. The CDR3 protein is CASSPRTGGNTEAFF. The CDR3 nucleotides are TGTGCCAGCAGTCCCCGGACAGGGGGGAACACTGAAGCTTTCTTT.

A single count supports this clone. The chain is built from TRBV27 and TRBJ1-1; tentatively, D is TRBD1 (5 bases). Trimming took off 9 bases at V and 5 bases at J, with 16 bases between the two ends. The CDR3 has 13 amino acids. Germline CDR1 reads MNHEY; CDR2 reads SMNVEV (reference sequence). CDR3 sequence reads: CASLSGGRTEAFF. The CDR3 DNA sequence: TGTGCCAGTCTGTCGGGGGGAAGAACTGAAGCTTTCTTT.

This chain connects TRBV7-6 to TRBJ2-7; 7 nucleotides align to TRBD1. CDR1 and CDR2 (germline): SGHVS, FNYEAQ. V shed 8 bases and J 3 bases; nucleotides not matched to a gene: 7. The CDR3 spans 13 residues. The CDR3 reads CASRQGTDYEQYF. The CDR3 region has the DNA TGTGCCAGCCGCCAAGGGACAGACTACGAGCAGTACTTC.

This chain links TRBV29-1 with TRBJ2-1; 11 bases align to TRBD2. Germline trimming cut 6 bases from V and 8 bases from J; bases unmatched to any gene: 15. CDR1 and CDR2 (germline): SQVTM, ANQGSEA. This CDR3 comprises 16 residues. The DNA of the CDR3 is TGCAGCGTCCGCCTAGGGACTAGCGGATACCGGGATGAGCAGTTCTTC. Its translation is CSVRLGTSGYRDEQFF.

The J gene is TRBJ2-2, the V gene TRBV11-2; possibly TRBD1 for D (6 bases). Germline values: CDR1 SGHAT, CDR2 FQNNGV. Between the trimmed V and J ends, which lost 4 bases and 0 bases, there was a span of 18 bases. The CDR3 extends over 18 amino acids. The CDR3 nucleotides are TGTGCCAGCAGCTCATACCCCACAGGGACCCCGAACACCGGGGAGCTGTTTTTT. This codes for CASSSYPTGTPNTGELFF.

This clone was observed a single time. The rearrangement uses TRBV11-2 and TRBJ2-1, with TRBD2 matching 8 bases. The CDR3 runs to 14 residues. V lost 4 bases and J lost 2; bases outside the gene matches: 1. Looked up from germline, CDR1 is SGHAT and CDR2 is FQNNGV. CDR3 sequence (DNA): TGTGCCAGCAGCTCAGCGGGAGCCTACAATGAGCAGTTCTTC. As protein: CASSSAGAYNEQFF. Full variable domain (remainder filled in from reference TRBV11-2 and TRBJ2-1): EAGVAQSPRYKIIEKRQSVAFWCNPISGHATLYWYQQILGQGPKLLIQFQNNGVVDDSQLPKDRFSAERLKGVDSTLKIQPAKLEDSAVYLCASSSAGAYNEQFFGPGTRLTVL.

The chain has TRBV4-1 and TRBJ2-7, with a weak D call TRBD2 (6 bases). Germline V gene data show CDR1 as MGHRA and CDR2 as YSYEKL. The CDR3 is made up of 16 amino acids. The ends were cut back, 3 bases at V and 4 bases at J, with 19 bases in the middle. The DNA for the CDR3 is TGCGCCAGCAGCCATGCCCCGGAGGGTGAGTGGTACGAGCAGTACTTC. It translates to CASSHAPEGEWYEQYF.

Here the CDR3 DNA reads TGTGCCAGCGGGCAAGCTTTCTTT. Protein product: CASGQAFF. The rearrangement joins TRBV2 to TRBJ1-1, with D hard to call. Germline CDR1 reads SNHLY; CDR2 reads FYNNEI. Trimming pared 8 bases from V and 9 bases from J, leaving 4 bases between. This CDR3 spans 8 amino acids. The full variable domain, with the rest looked up from reference TRBV2 and TRBJ1-1, is EPEVTQTPSHQVTQMGQEVILRCVPISNHLYFYWYRQILGQKVEFLVSFYNNEISEKSEIFDDQFSVERPDGSNFTLKIRSTKLEDSAMYFCASGQAFFGQGTRLTVV.

This clone has just one count. The chain carries TRBV13 and TRBJ2-6; D unresolved. CDR3 length: 16 amino acids. V was pared by 4 bases and J by 2 bases, with 12 bases between. Germline loops: CDR1 PRHDT, CDR2 FYEKMQ (reference sequence). This chain's CDR3 is CASSSQAVPGANVLTF. DNA of the CDR3: TGTGCCAGCAGCTCCCAGGCGGTTCCTGGGGCCAACGTCCTGACTTTC. Full variable domain (missing parts from reference TRBV13 and TRBJ2-6): AAGVIQSPRHLIKEKRETATLKCYPIPRHDTVYWYQQGPGQDPQFLISFYEKMQSDKGSIPDRFSAQQFSDYHSELNMSSLELGDSALYFCASSSQAVPGANVLTFGAGSRLTVL.

The rearrangement links TRBV7-9 to TRBJ1-5; perhaps TRBD1 as D (5 bases). Germline CDR1 reads SEHNR; CDR2 reads FQNEAQ (reference sequence). With 3 bases removed from V and 0 bases from J, the gap between germline ends came to 12 bases. The CDR3 is made up of 16 amino acids. CDR3 in DNA: TGTGCCAGCAGCTTGGGGGTCGGTGCTAGCAATCAGCCCCAGCATTTT. This gives the protein CASSLGVGASNQPQHF. Together with reference TRBV7-9 and TRBJ1-5, the CDR3 gives the full variable domain: DTGVSQNPRHKITKRGQNVTFRCDPISEHNRLYWYRQTLGQGPEFLTYFQNEAQLEKSRLLSDRFSAERPKGSFSTLEIQRTEQGDSAMYLCASSLGVGASNQPQHFGDGTRLSIL.

Remarks on this clone: The same CDR3 arises from other DNA sequences in this sample as well. This chain joins TRBV2 and TRBJ2-1, with 10 bases lining up with TRBD2. V lost 3 bases to trimming and J lost 0 bases; unmatched junction nucleotides: 5. The V gene's germline CDR1 is SNHLY and CDR2 FYNNEI. The CDR3 loop spans 17 amino acids. The CDR3 nucleotides are TGTGCCAGCAGTGAGTGGGCTAGCGGGAGCTCCTACAATGAGCAGTTCTTC. Translating it yields CASSEWASGSSYNEQFF. Based on the CDR3 plus reference TRBV2 and TRBJ2-1, the full variable domain is EPEVTQTPSHQVTQMGQEVILRCVPISNHLYFYWYRQILGQKVEFLVSFYNNEISEKSEIFDDQFSVERPDGSNFTLKIRSTKLEDSAMYFCASSEWASGSSYNEQFFGPGTRLTVL.

V is TRBV28 and J is TRBJ2-7, with a tentative D call TRBD1 (5 bases). CDR3 length: 13 amino acids. Trimming cost V 4 bases and J 0 bases, with 7 bases left between them. Germline values: CDR1 MDHEN, CDR2 SYDVKM. CDR3 residues: CASSSDISYEQYF. The CDR3 DNA reads TGTGCCAGCAGTTCGGACATCTCCTACGAGCAGTACTTC.

CDR3 region: CASSLGHAEAFF. For the CDR3, the DNA is TGTGCCAGCAGCTTAGGTCACGCTGAAGCTTTCTTT. The rearrangement links TRBV7-9 to TRBJ1-1; D remains unclear. CDR3 length: 12 amino acids. V gave up 1 base and J gave up 6 bases, with 6 bases separating them. Germline-derived CDR1 and CDR2 are SEHNR and FQNEAQ (reference sequence).

This clone was recorded only once. This chain connects TRBV7-9 to TRBJ2-7, with 8 nucleotides matching TRBD2. CDR3 length: 15 amino acids. Germline V CDR1 and CDR2: SEHNR, FQNEAQ (reference sequence). The V and J ends lost 4 bases and 6 bases, in that order; junction bases with no gene match: 11. The CDR3 DNA reads as TGTGCCAGCAGCTCCCCCGGGGGGGCAGGCCTCGAGCAGTACTTC. Amino acid sequence: CASSSPGGAGLEQYF.

The chain couples TRBV4-1 to TRBJ1-4; D is unresolved. There are 17 residues in the CDR3. Between the trimmed V and J ends, which lost 0 bases and 8 bases, there was a span of 19 bases. Germline V gene lookup returns CDR1 MGHRA and CDR2 YSYEKL. In DNA form, the CDR3 reads TGCGCCAGCAGCCAAGATGATTATCGGGGATGGGAAGAAAAACTGTTTTTT. This sequence encodes CASSQDDYRGWEEKLFF.

The chain combines TRBV9 with TRBJ2-3; 13 bases are a match to TRBD2. From germline, CDR1 is SGDLS and CDR2 YYNGEE. The CDR3 has 18 amino acids. V lost 4 bases to trimming and J lost 1 base; unmatched junction nucleotides: 9. This CDR3 is CASSLPLAGGPGTDTQYF. CDR3 nucleotide sequence: TGTGCCAGCAGCTTACCACTAGCGGGAGGGCCCGGCACAGATACGCAGTATTTT.

This chain joins TRBV6-5 and TRBJ2-5; 11 nucleotides align to TRBD2. The germline V gene has CDR1 MNHEY and CDR2 SVGAGI. The J segment lost 2 bases and the V segment lost 0 bases, leaving 2 bases of the junction unmatched. CDR3 length: 16 amino acids. CDR3 region: CASSYSGTSGQETQYF. Written as DNA, the CDR3 is TGTGCCAGCAGTTACTCGGGGACTAGCGGACAAGAGACCCAGTACTTC.

The rearrangement links TRBV7-9 to TRBJ2-7, with a weak D call TRBD1 (6 bases). Looked up from germline, CDR1 is SEHNR and CDR2 is FQNEAQ (reference sequence). Trimming left V 5 bases short and J 2 bases short, with 22 bases between. CDR3 length equals 17 residues. The DNA of the CDR3 is TGTGCCAGCAGCACAAACCGAGCTGACAGGCGGCCCTACGAGCAGTACTTC. This translates into CASSTNRADRRPYEQYF.

This chain uses TRBV5-6 with TRBJ1-1; TRBD1 matches at 8 bases. The length of the CDR3 is 12 residues. Germline V gene sequence: CDR1 SGHDT, CDR2 YYEEEE. V dropped 1 base and J dropped 8; count of bases not matched to a gene: 1. DNA of the CDR3: TGTGCCAGCAGCTTGAACAGGGGGGAAGCTTTCTTT. Protein sequence: CASSLNRGEAFF.

V and J are TRBV7-8 and TRBJ2-4, with D perhaps TRBD1 (5 bases). V was pared by 0 bases and J by 2 bases, with 14 bases between. This CDR3 region has 17 residues. Germline V gives CDR1 SGHVS, CDR2 FQNEAQ. The CDR3 nucleotides read TGTGCCAGCAGCTTAGCCCGGACACCCCTTCCCAAAAACATTCAGTACTTC. The encoded protein is CASSLARTPLPKNIQYF. Combining the CDR3 with reference TRBV7-8 and TRBJ2-4 gives the whole variable domain GAGVSQSPRYKVAKRGQDVALRCDPISGHVSLFWYQQALGQGPEFLTYFQNEAQLDKSGLPSDRFFAERPEGSVSTLKIQRTQQEDSAVYLCASSLARTPLPKNIQYFGAGTRLSVL.

J is TRBJ1-5 and V is TRBV18; no reliable D call. With 3 bases removed from V and 0 bases from J, the gap between germline ends came to 21 bases. The germline CDR1 and CDR2 sequences are KGHSH and LQKENI. CDR3 length equals 19 residues. CDR3 in amino acids: CASSPTFGSAGDSNQPQHF. The CDR3 bases are TGTGCCAGCTCACCTACCTTCGGGTCGGCAGGAGATAGCAATCAGCCCCAGCATTTT.